The sequence of this T cell receptor beta chain was determined in a study of blood T cell repertoires in COVID-19. The data were produced by immunoSEQ multiplex PCR, yet TCRdb's version contains in-frame clones alone and is incomplete. The repertoire includes a few hundred thousand clones, 90% of them detected once, and less than 15% sits in the top ten. The CDR3 spans 15 residues. The germline V and J ends were trimmed by 2 bases and 1 base, with 6 bases remaining between them. Germline V gene sequence: CDR1 MNHEY, CDR2 SMNVEV (reference sequence). This clone was observed a few times. Participant reports of clinical history set cohort assignment.

The sample taken for sequencing was PBMCs or T cells enriched from blood (not recorded which). The sequence was obtained from a man between 25 and 39 years old who had been exposed to COVID-19. V usage is TRBV27 and J usage is TRBJ1-6, with D unclear. CDR3 sequence (DNA): TGTGCCAGCAGTTTAGAGGGTTCCTATAATTCACCCCTCCACTTT. This translates into CASSLEGSYNSPLHF.